This T cell receptor (beta chain) emerged from a study of blood T cell repertoires in COVID-19. The wider study: COVID-19 samples from acute and convalescent phases originated in the United States, Italy and Spain. Sample material is recorded as cDNA or gDNA derived from T cells, B-cell-depleted T cells, or PBMCs.

The CDR3 consists of 11 residues. The V end was cut by 5 bases, the J end by 7 bases, with 9 bases between. Seattle patient enrollment occurred during active infection, with longitudinal follow-up thereafter. Original analysis: Reference gene primers were amplified, and this amplification served to estimate nucleated cell counts. TCRdb's copy holds only in-frame clones and misses some; the assay was immunoSEQ multiplex PCR. Clone size and V and J calls were adopted from that table, with D and trimming inferred from the DNA. This table holds around 24,000 clones, roughly 91% found once. The source is a man aged 70 or older with COVID-19, enrolled during active disease. V is TRBV12-3 or TRBV12-4 and J is TRBJ2-7, with TRBD2 as a possible D gene (5 bases). What was sequenced was peripheral blood. The chain's CDR3 is CASSRGGEQYF. CDR3 in DNA: TGTGCCAGCAGTCGTGGAGGAGAGCAGTACTTC.